These T cell receptor beta chains were read from a single sample in a study of T cell changes during pregnancy in multiple sclerosis. Some clones are missing from TCRdb's copy, which holds only in-frame ones; the method was immunoSEQ multiplex PCR. The sample consists of 45,000 to 65,000 clones, approximately 90% of them appearing once. This specimen consisted of peripheral blood, obtained after pregnancy. The receptor set was obtained from a female donor in good health, enrolled as a control in a pregnancy study. Each CDR3 is given with its conserved first and last residue. D genes are given only for firm matches. Clone size is shown for a subset of rows, as once, few, many or a class of expanded clone.

.	15	TRBD1	TRBV9	TRBJ1-2	TGTGCCAGCAGCCCCCATCCCGGGACAGGGGATGGCTACACCTTC	CASSPHPGTGDGYTF
once	15	TRBD1	TRBV18	TRBJ1-4	TGTGCCAGCTCGCTCCGGGACAGGGAGAATGAAAAACTGTTTTTT	CASSLRDRENEKLFF
.	13	.	TRBV7-9	TRBJ1-4	TGTGCCAGCAGCCCAGGGGTAAATGAAAAACTGTTTTTT	CASSPGVNEKLFF
.	12	.	TRBV27	TRBJ1-2	TGTGCCAGCAGTCCCGACACCTATGGCTACACCTTC	CASSPDTYGYTF
few	13	.	TRBV10-3	TRBJ1-1	TGTGCCATCCTCTCCCAACAAGGGGGTGAAGCTTTCTTT	CAILSQQGGEAFF
.	17	.	TRBV4-3	TRBJ1-2	TGCGCCAGCAGCCAAGATAAGGGCGGGGGTGGGAGCTATGGCTACACCTTC	CASSQDKGGGGSYGYTF
once	16	TRBD1	TRBV15	TRBJ2-3	TGTGCCACCAGCAGAGATCCATGGACAGGGGTGGATACGCAGTATTTT	CATSRDPWTGVDTQYF
.	11	.	TRBV5-1	TRBJ1-1	TGCGCCAGCAGACTAAACACTGAAGCTTTCTTT	CASRLNTEAFF
.	14	TRBD1	TRBV10-3	TRBJ2-7	TGTGCCATCAGCTCTGGACAGGGGGCGGTTGAGCAGTACTTC	CAISSGQGAVEQYF
.	14	.	TRBV7-8	TRBJ1-4	TGTGCCAGCAGCTCGGGGACAACTAATGAAAAACTGTTTTTT	CASSSGTTNEKLFF
.	14	TRBD1	TRBV27	TRBJ2-7	TGTGCCAGCAGTTGGACAGGGGCAAGAAACGAGCAGTACTTC	CASSWTGARNEQYF
.	19	TRBD2	TRBV4-3	TRBJ2-1	TGCGCCAGCAGCCAAGATGGGACTAGCGGGAGGGCACCTTACAATGAGCAGTTCTTC	CASSQDGTSGRAPYNEQFF
once	16	.	TRBV28	TRBJ2-1	TGTGCCAGCAGTTTGAGAGGGGGTGGACATTGGGATGAGCAGTTCTTC	CASSLRGGGHWDEQFF
.	16	.	TRBV19	TRBJ2-2	TGTGCCAGTAGCTCACTGACAGTATCGAACACCGGGGAGCTGTTTTTT	CASSSLTVSNTGELFF
.	15	.	TRBV18	TRBJ2-3	TGTGCCAGCTCATCGAATAGGGGGATGACAGATACGCAGTATTTT	CASSSNRGMTDTQYF
.	18	.	TRBV4-2	TRBJ2-2	TGTGCCAGCAGCCAAGTAGCAGGGGACGTTTTGAACACCGGGGAGCTGTTTTTT	CASSQVAGDVLNTGELFF
once	15	TRBD2	TRBV19	TRBJ2-1	TGTGCCAGTAGTATATTGGAGCGGGGGGGCGATGAGCAGTTCTTC	CASSILERGGDEQFF